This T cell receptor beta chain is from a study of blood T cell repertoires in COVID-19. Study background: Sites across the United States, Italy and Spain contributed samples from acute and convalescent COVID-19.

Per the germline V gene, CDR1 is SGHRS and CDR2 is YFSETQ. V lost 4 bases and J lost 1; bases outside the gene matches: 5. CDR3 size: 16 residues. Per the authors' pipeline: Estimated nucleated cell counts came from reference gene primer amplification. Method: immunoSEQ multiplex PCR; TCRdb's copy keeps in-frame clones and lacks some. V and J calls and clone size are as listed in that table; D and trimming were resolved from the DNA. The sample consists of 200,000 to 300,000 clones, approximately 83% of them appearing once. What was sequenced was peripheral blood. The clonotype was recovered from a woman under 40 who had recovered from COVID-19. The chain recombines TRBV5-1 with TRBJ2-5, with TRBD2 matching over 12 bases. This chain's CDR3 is CASSQRTSGAQETQYF. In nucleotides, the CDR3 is TGCGCCAGCAGCCAAAGGACTAGCGGGGCCCAAGAGACCCAGTACTTC.